Listed below are T cell receptor beta chains from one sample, sequenced in a study of T-cell memory formation after mild COVID-19. TCRdb redid the calling of the 5' RACE reads with MiXCR, one entry per CDR3 protein. The table includes around 470,000 distinct CDR3 sequences, 20% detected once. The specimen was PBMCs or a T cell subset sorted from them (not recorded which). The origin of the receptors is an adult woman who had mild COVID-19 (a few samples of this study predate the infection). Cell type and time point are not known. Each CDR3 is given with its conserved first and last residue. D genes are given only for firm matches. The size field is filled for only some rows; it gives once, few, many or a size class.

V gene	clone size	J gene	D gene	CDR3 protein	CDR3 DNA
TRBV5-5	few	TRBJ1-1	TRBD1	CASSLAGGRSTEAFF	TGTGCCAGCAGCTTGGCAGGGGGTAGGAGCACTGAAGCTTTCTTT
TRBV12-3/TRBV12-4	few	TRBJ1-6	.	CASTTRLNNSPLHF	TGTGCCAGTACAACACGTTTAAATAATTCACCCCTCCACTTT
TRBV15	many	TRBJ1-1	.	CATSRESGLNTEAFF	TGTGCCACCAGCAGAGAATCGGGGCTTAACACTGAAGCTTTCTTT
TRBV27	.	TRBJ2-1	TRBD2	CASIHLGRGGVLSIREQFF	TGTGCCAGCATTCATTTGGGGCGGGGGGGCGTCTTATCTATAAGGGAGCAGTTCTTC
TRBV11-2	.	TRBJ1-2	.	CASSFEGWIGYTF	TGTGCCAGCAGCTTCGAGGGCTGGATTGGCTACACCTTC
TRBV6-6	.	TRBJ2-7	TRBD1	CASSIRDSGEQYF	TGTGCCAGCAGTATCCGGGACAGTGGTGAGCAGTACTTC
TRBV5-1	.	TRBJ2-3	.	CASSLRPSPDFSDTQYF	TGCGCCAGCAGCCTTCGTCCGAGTCCCGATTTTTCAGATACGCAGTATTTT
TRBV15	few	TRBJ2-3	.	CATSTWTDTQYF	TGTGCCACCAGCACATGGACAGATACGCAGTATTTT
TRBV30	.	TRBJ2-6	.	CAWFRGGVLSGANVLTF	TGTGCCTGGTTTCGGGGCGGGGTACTCTCTGGGGCCAACGTCCTGACTTTC
TRBV6-1	few	TRBJ2-2	TRBD1	CASSEGQASSTGELFF	TGTGCCAGCAGTGAGGGACAGGCGTCGAGCACCGGGGAGCTGTTTTTT
TRBV25-1	.	TRBJ1-1	.	CASTGALAEAFF	TGTGCCAGCACGGGGGCGTTGGCTGAAGCTTTCTTT
TRBV20-1	few	TRBJ2-7	.	CSAQGRDEQYF	TGCAGTGCTCAGGGTAGGGACGAGCAGTACTTC
TRBV10-1	once	TRBJ1-4	.	CASPAFGVGREKLFF	TGCGCCAGCCCAGCCTTCGGGGTCGGGAGGGAAAAACTGTTTTTT
TRBV15	few	TRBJ1-5	.	CATSSNPGYGQPQHF	TGTGCCACCAGCAGTAATCCAGGGTATGGGCAGCCCCAGCATTTT
TRBV15	few	TRBJ2-3	TRBD2	CATSVEIAGFTDTQYF	TGTGCCACCAGCGTCGAGATAGCGGGGTTTACAGATACGCAGTATTTT
TRBV3-1	.	TRBJ1-4	TRBD1	CASSQVGSGTANEKLFF	TGTGCCAGCAGCCAAGTTGGATCCGGGACAGCTAATGAAAAACTGTTTTTT
TRBV20-1	.	TRBJ2-7	.	CSARGQGLSEQYF	TGCAGTGCTAGAGGGCAGGGGTTGAGCGAGCAGTACTTC